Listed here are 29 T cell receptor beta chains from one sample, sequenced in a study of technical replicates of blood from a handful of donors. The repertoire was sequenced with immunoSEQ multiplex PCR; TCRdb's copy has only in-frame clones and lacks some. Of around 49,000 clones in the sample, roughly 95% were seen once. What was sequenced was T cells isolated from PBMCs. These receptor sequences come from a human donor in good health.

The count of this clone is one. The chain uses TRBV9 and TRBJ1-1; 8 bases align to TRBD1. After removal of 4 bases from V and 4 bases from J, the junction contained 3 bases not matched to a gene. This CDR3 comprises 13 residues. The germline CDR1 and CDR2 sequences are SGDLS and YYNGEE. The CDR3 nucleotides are TGTGCCAGCAGCCACAGGGGGGCCACTGAAGCTTTCTTT. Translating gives CASSHRGATEAFF.

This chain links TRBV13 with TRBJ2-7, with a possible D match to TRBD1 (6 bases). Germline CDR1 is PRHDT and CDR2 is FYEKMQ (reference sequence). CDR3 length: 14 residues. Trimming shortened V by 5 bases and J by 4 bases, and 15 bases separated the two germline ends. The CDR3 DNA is TGTGCCAGCAGCACAGACAGGAGCGCATACGAGCAGTACTTC. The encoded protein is CASSTDRSAYEQYF.

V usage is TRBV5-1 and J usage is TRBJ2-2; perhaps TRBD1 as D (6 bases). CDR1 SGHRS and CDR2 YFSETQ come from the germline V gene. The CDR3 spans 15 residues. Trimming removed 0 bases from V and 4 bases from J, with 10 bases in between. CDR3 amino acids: CASSLGQVSTGELFF. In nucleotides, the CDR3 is TGCGCCAGCAGCTTGGGACAGGTTAGCACCGGGGAGCTGTTTTTT.

The CDR3 DNA follows: TGTGCCAGCAGTAGGGACTTCACAGATACGCAGTATTTT. Translated, it gives CASSRDFTDTQYF. The chain links TRBV2 to TRBJ2-3; tentatively, D is TRBD2 (6 bases). The V end lost 5 bases, the J end lost 2 bases, and 8 bases lay between the germline ends. Germline lookup yields CDR1 SNHLY and CDR2 FYNNEI. This CDR3 is 13 amino acids long.

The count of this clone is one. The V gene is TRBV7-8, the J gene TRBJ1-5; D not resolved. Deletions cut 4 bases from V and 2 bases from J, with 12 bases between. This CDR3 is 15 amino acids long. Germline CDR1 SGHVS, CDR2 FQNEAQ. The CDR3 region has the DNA TGTGCCAGCAGCTCCCCCCGGGGAGGCAATCAGCCCCAGCATTTT. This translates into CASSSPRGGNQPQHF. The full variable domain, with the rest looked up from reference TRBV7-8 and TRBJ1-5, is GAGVSQSPRYKVAKRGQDVALRCDPISGHVSLFWYQQALGQGPEFLTYFQNEAQLDKSGLPSDRFFAERPEGSVSTLKIQRTQQEDSAVYLCASSSPRGGNQPQHFGDGTRLSIL.

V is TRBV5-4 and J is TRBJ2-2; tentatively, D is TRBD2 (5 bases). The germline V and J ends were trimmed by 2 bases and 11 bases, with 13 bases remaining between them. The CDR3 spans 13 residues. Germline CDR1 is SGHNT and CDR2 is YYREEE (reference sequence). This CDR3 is CASSFWEPVELFF. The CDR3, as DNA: TGTGCCAGCAGCTTTTGGGAGCCGGTAGAGCTGTTTTTT.

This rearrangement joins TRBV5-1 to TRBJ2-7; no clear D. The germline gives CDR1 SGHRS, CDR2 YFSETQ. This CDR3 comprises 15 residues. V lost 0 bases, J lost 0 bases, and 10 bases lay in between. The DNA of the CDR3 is TGCGCCAGCAGCTTGGAAGGAGCCTACTCCTACGAGCAGTACTTC. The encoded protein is CASSLEGAYSYEQYF.

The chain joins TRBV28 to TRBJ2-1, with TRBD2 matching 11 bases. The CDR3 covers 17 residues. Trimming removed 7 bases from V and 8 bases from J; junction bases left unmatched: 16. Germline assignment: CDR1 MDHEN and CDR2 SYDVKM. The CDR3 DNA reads TGTGCCAGCACCGGGCAGGGGGCTAGCGGGAGGCGCGATGAGCAGTTCTTC. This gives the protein CASTGQGASGRRDEQFF.

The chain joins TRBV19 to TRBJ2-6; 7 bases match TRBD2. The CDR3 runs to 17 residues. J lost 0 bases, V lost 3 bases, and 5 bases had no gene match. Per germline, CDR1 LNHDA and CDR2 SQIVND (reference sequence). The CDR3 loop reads CASSMGGIYSGANVLTF. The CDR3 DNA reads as TGTGCCAGTAGTATGGGGGGGATATACTCTGGGGCCAACGTCCTGACTTTC.

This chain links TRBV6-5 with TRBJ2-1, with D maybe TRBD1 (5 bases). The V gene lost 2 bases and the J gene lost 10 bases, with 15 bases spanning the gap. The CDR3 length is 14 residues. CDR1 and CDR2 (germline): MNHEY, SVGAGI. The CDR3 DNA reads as TGTGCCAGCAGTTACGCGACCCAGGGCCACGAGCAGTTCTTC. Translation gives CASSYATQGHEQFF.

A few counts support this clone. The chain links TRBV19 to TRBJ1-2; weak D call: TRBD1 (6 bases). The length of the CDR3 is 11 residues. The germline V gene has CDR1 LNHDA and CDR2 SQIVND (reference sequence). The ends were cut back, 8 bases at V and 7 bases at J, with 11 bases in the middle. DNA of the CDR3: TGTGCCAGTTTGACAGGCGGTGGCTACACCTTC. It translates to CASLTGGGYTF.

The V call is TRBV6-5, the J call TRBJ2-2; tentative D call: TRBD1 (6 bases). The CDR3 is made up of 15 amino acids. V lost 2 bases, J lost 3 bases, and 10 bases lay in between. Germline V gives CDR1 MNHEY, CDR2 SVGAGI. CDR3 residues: CASSYETGYTGELFF. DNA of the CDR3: TGTGCCAGCAGTTACGAAACAGGGTACACCGGGGAGCTGTTTTTT.

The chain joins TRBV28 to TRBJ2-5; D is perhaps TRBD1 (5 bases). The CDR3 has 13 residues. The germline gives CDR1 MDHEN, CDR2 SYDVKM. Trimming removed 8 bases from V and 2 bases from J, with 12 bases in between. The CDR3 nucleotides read TGTGCCAGCGCACAGGCGTATCAAGAGACCCAGTACTTC. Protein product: CASAQAYQETQYF.

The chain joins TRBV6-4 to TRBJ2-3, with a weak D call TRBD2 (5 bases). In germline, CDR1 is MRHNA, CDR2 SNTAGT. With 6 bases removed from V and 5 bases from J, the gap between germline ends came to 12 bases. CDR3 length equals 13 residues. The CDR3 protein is CASRKSGGDTQYF. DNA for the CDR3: TGTGCCAGCAGAAAAAGCGGAGGAGATACGCAGTATTTT.

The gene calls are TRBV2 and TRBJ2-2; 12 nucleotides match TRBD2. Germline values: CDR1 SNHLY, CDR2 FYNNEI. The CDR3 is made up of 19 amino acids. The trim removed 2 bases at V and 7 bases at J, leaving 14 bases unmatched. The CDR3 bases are TGTGCCAGCAGTGAATACCCCCTCCTAGCGGGAGGGCCTAGCGGGGAGCTGTTTTTT. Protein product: CASSEYPLLAGGPSGELFF.

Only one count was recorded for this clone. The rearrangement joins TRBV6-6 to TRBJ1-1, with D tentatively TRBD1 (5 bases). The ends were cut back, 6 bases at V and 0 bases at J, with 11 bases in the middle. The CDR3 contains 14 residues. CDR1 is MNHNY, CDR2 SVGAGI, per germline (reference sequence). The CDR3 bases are TGTGCCAGCAGCAAAGACAGAATGAACACTGAAGCTTTCTTT. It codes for CASSKDRMNTEAFF.

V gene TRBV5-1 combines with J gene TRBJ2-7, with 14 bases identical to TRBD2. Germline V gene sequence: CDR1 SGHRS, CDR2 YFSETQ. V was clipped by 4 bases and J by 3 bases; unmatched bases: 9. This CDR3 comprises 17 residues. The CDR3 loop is CASSIWTSGGNLYEQYF. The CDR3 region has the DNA TGCGCCAGCAGCATATGGACTAGCGGGGGGAACCTCTACGAGCAGTACTTC.

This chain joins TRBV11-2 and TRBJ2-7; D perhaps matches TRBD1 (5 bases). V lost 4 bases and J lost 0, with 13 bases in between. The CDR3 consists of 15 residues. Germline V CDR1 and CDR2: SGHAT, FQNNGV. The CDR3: CASSWGPLSSYEQYF. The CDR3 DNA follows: TGTGCCAGCAGCTGGGGCCCGCTGAGCTCCTACGAGCAGTACTTC.

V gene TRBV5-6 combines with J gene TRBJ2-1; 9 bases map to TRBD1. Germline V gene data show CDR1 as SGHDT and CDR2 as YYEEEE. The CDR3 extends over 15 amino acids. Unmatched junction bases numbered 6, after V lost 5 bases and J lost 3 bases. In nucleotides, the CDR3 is TGTGCCAGCAGAAAGGACAGGGGTTACTACAATGAGCAGTTCTTC. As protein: CASRKDRGYYNEQFF.

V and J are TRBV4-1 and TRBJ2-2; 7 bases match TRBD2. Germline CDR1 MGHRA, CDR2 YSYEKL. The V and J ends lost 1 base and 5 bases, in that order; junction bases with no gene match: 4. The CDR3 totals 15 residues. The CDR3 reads CASSQAGGYTGELFF. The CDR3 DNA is TGCGCCAGCAGCCAAGCGGGAGGTTATACCGGGGAGCTGTTTTTT.

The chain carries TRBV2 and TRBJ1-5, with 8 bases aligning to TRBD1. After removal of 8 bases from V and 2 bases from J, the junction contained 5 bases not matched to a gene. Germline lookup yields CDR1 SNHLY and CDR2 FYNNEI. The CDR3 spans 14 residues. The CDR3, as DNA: TGTGCCAGCTTAGAGGACAGGGGCAATCAGCCCCAGCATTTT. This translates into CASLEDRGNQPQHF.

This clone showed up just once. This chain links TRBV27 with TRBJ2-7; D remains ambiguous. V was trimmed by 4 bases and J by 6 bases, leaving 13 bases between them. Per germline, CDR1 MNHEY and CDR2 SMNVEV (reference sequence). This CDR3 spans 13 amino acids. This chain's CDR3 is CASSYGRLSEQYF. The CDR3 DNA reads TGTGCCAGCAGTTACGGTCGCCTGAGCGAGCAGTACTTC.

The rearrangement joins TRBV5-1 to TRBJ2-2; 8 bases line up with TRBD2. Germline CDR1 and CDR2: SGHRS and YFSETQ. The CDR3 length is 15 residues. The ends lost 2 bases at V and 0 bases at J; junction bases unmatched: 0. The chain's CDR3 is CASSFSGTNTGELFF. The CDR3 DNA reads TGCGCCAGCAGCTTTAGCGGGACGAACACCGGGGAGCTGTTTTTT.

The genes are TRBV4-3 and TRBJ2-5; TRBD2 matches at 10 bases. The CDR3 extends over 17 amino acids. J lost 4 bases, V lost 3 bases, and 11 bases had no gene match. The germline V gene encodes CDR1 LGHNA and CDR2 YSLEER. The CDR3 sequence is CASSHDLAGELRETQYF. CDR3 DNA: TGCGCCAGCAGCCATGACCTAGCGGGAGAACTGCGAGAGACCCAGTACTTC.

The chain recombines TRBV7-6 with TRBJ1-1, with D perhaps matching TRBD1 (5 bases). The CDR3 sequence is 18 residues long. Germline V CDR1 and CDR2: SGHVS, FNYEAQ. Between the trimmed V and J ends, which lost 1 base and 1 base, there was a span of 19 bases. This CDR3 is CASSLVLRQGGWNTEAFF. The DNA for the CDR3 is TGTGCCAGCAGCTTAGTACTCAGGCAGGGAGGTTGGAACACTGAAGCTTTCTTT.

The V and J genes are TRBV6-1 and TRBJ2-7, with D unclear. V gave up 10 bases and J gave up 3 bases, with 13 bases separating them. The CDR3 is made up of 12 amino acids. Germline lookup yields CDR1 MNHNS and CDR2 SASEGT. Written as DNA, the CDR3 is TGTGCCACCCCACCCCCAGTCTACGAGCAGTACTTC. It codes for CATPPPVYEQYF.

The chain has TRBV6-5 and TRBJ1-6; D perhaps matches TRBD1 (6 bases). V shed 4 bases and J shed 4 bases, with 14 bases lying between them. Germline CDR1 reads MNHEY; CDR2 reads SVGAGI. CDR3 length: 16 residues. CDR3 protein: CASSSQGSLYNSPLHF. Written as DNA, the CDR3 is TGTGCCAGCAGTTCCCAGGGGTCTCTTTATAATTCACCCCTCCACTTT.

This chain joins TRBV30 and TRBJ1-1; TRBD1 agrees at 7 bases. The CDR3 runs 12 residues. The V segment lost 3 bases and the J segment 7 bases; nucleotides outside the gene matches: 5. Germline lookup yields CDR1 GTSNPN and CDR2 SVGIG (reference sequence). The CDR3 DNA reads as TGTGCCTGGAGAGGGACAGTGCTTGAAGCTTTCTTT. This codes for CAWRGTVLEAFF. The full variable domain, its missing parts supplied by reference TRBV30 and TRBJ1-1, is SQTIHQWPATLVQPVGSPLSLECTVEGTSNPNLYWYRQAAGRGLQLLFYSVGIGQISSEVPQNLSASRPQDRQFILSSKKLLLSDSGFYLCAWRGTVLEAFFGQGTRLTVV.

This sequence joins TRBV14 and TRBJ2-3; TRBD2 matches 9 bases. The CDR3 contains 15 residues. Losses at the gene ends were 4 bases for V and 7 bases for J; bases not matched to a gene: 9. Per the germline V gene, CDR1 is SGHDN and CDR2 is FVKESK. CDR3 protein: CASSPLGAGGHTQYF. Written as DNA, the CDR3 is TGTGCCAGCAGCCCCCTCGGAGCGGGAGGCCATACGCAGTATTTT.